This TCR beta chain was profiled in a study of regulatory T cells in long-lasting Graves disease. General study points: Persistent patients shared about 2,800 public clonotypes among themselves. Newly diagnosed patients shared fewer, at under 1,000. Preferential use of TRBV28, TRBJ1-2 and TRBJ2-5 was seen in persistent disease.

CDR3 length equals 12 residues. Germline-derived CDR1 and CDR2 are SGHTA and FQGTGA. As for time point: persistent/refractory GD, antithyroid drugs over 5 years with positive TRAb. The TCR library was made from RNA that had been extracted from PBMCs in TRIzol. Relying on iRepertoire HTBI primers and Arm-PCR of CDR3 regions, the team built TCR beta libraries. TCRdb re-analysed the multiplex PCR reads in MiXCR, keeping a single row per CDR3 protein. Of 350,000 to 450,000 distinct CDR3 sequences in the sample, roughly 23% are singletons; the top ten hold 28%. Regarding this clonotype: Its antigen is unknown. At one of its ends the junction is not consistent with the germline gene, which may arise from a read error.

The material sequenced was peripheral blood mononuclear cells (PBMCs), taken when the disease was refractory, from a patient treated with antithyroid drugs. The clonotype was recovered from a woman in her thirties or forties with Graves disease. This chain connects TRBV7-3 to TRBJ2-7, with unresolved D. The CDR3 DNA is TGTGCCAGCAGCTTAACCGGATACGAGCGGTACTTC. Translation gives CASSLTGYERYF.